The 18 T cell receptor beta chains reported below all come from one sample, sequenced in a study of regulatory T cells in long-lasting Graves disease. Building the TCR beta libraries relied on iRepertoire HTBI primers, and CDR3 regions underwent Arm-PCR. TCRdb analysed the multiplex PCR reads with MiXCR anew, one entry per CDR3 protein. In the table there are hundreds of thousands of distinct CDR3 sequences, about 13% of which are singletons. This sample's time point: newly diagnosed GD, antithyroid drugs for less than 3 months. The TCR library used RNA extracted from PBMCs. The data also belong to a second study, concerning T cells in Graves' hyperthyroidism and ophthalmopathy.

Source: peripheral blood mononuclear cells (PBMCs), taken at new diagnosis, from a patient treated with antithyroid drugs. The receptors originated from a man younger than 45 with Graves disease.

This clonotype was counted only a few times. The chain employs TRBV30 and TRBJ1-4, with D hard to call. The CDR3 spans 13 residues. Trimming removed 4 bases at V and 0 bases at J, with 6 bases between. CDR1 and CDR2 from the germline V gene are GTSNPN and SVGIG (reference sequence). The CDR3 coding sequence is TGTGCCTGGATGAGGGCAACTAATGAAAAACTGTTTTTT. This codes for CAWMRATNEKLFF.

The chain joins TRBV5-1 to TRBJ1-2, with D tentatively TRBD1 (5 bases). Deletions cut 0 bases from V and 4 bases from J, with 10 bases between. Germline CDR1 is SGHRS and CDR2 is YFSETQ. This CDR3 has 14 residues. The CDR3 nucleotides are TGCGCCAGCAGCTTGGGGGGCTCCGGCTATGGCTACACCTTC. Translating it yields CASSLGGSGYGYTF.

Comment on this clonotype: A much larger clone sits a single nucleotide away, making a read error possible. The chain has TRBV15 and TRBJ2-7; D gene uncertain. CDR1 LNHNV and CDR2 YYDKDF come from the germline V gene (reference sequence). This CDR3 contains 11 residues. V lost 5 bases and J lost 4, with 6 bases in between. CDR3 sequence: CATSPRYEQYF. The CDR3 DNA is TGTGCCACCAGCCCTAGATACGAGCAGTACTTC. Based on the CDR3 plus reference TRBV15 and TRBJ2-7, the full variable domain is DAMVIQNPRYQVTQFGKPVTLSCSQTLNHNVMYWYQQKSSQAPKLLFHYYDKDFNNEADTPDNFQSRRPNTSFCFLDIRSPGLGDTAMYLCATSPRYEQYFGPGTRLTVT.

This clonotype was counted at least ten times. The rearrangement joins TRBV20-1 to TRBJ2-3; the D gene is possibly TRBD2 (5 bases). V was trimmed by 7 bases and J by 0 bases, leaving 11 bases between them. This CDR3 is built from 13 residues. Germline CDR1 is DFQATT and CDR2 is SNEGSKA (reference sequence). CDR3 coding DNA: TGCAGTGTCCAGGACTCTAGCACAGATACGCAGTATTTT. This sequence encodes CSVQDSSTDTQYF.

This clonotype was counted many times. The chain links TRBV2 to TRBJ1-2; D not resolved. Per germline, CDR1 SNHLY and CDR2 FYNNEI. The V end lost 5 bases, the J end lost 6 bases, and 7 bases lay between the germline ends. The CDR3 covers 11 residues. CDR3 sequence: CASSLSNGYTF. CDR3 DNA: TGTGCCAGCAGTCTCAGTAATGGCTACACCTTC.

This clonotype was counted many times. J is TRBJ2-7 and V is TRBV2, with 8 bases fitting TRBD1. With 5 bases clipped from V and 6 bases from J, the junction kept 9 bases outside the gene matches. CDR1 is SNHLY, CDR2 FYNNEI, per germline. There are 14 residues in the CDR3. The CDR3 DNA reads as TGTGCCAGCAGTCTGGACAGGGAGGCTAGCGAGCAGTACTTC. Its protein is CASSLDREASEQYF.

This clonotype was detected many times. The CDR3 protein is CASTPWGDRYNSPLHF. CDR3 DNA sequence: TGTGCCAGCACCCCGTGGGGGGACAGATATAATTCACCCCTCCACTTT. The chain uses TRBV28 and TRBJ1-6; TRBD1 matches 7 bases. The CDR3 consists of 16 residues. The germline V gene encodes CDR1 MDHEN and CDR2 SYDVKM. Trimming took 7 bases from V and 4 from J; bases not matched to a gene: 10.

There are many counts of this clonotype. The rearrangement links TRBV10-3 to TRBJ2-5; D might be TRBD1 (6 bases). Per germline, CDR1 ENHRY and CDR2 SYGVKD. The CDR3 has 14 amino acids. V was cut by 2 bases and J by 3 bases, with 10 bases left in between. The CDR3 DNA reads TGTGCCATCAGTGAGGACAGGCCAAAAGAGACCCAGTACTTC. The encoded protein is CAISEDRPKETQYF.

The chain couples TRBV6-1 to TRBJ1-2; TRBD1 agrees at 9 bases. CDR3 length: 14 amino acids. CDR1 is MNHNS, CDR2 SASEGT, per germline. Unmatched junction bases numbered 4, after V lost 6 bases and J lost 2 bases. The CDR3 nucleotides read TGTGCCAGCAGAGGACAGGGGTCCAACTATGGCTACACCTTC. Translating gives CASRGQGSNYGYTF.

This clonotype showed up many times. This sequence joins TRBV7-2 and TRBJ2-1, with unresolved D. Trimming took 1 base from V and 7 from J, leaving 11 bases between them. CDR3 length: 14 residues. Looked up from germline, CDR1 is SGHTA and CDR2 is FQGNSA. The CDR3 loop is CASSLGPPGNEQFF. The CDR3 bases are TGTGCCAGCAGCTTAGGCCCCCCAGGAAATGAGCAGTTCTTC. The complete variable domain, with remaining parts taken from reference TRBV7-2 and TRBJ2-1, reads GAGVSQSPSNKVTEKGKDVELRCDPISGHTALYWYRQSLGQGLEFLIYFQGNSAPDKSGLPSDRFSAERTGGSVSTLTIQRTQQEDSAVYLCASSLGPPGNEQFFGPGTRLTVL.

The V and J genes are TRBV6-1 and TRBJ1-2; TRBD1 matches 7 bases. Germline lookup yields CDR1 MNHNS and CDR2 SASEGT. With 6 bases clipped from V and 0 bases from J, the junction kept 4 bases outside the gene matches. CDR3 length: 14 amino acids. The CDR3: CASSQGQSNYGYTF. Written as DNA, the CDR3 is TGTGCCAGCAGCCAGGGACAGTCTAACTATGGCTACACCTTC.

This clonotype showed up many times. The chain uses TRBV7-3 and TRBJ2-2; 12 positions match TRBD2. Per the germline V gene, CDR1 is SGHTA and CDR2 is FQGTGA. This CDR3 is 17 amino acids long. J was trimmed by 5 bases and V by 2 bases; bases with no gene match: 6. The DNA for the CDR3 is TGTGCCAGCAGCTTAGCTAGCGGGAGGGCCAGGACCGGGGAGCTGTTTTTT. This codes for CASSLASGRARTGELFF.

This clonotype was seen a handful of times. The rearrangement uses TRBV20-1 and TRBJ2-7; D possibly matches TRBD1 or TRBD2 (5 bases each). This CDR3 contains 13 residues. Germline loops: CDR1 DFQATT, CDR2 SNEGSKA (reference sequence). V lost 5 bases to trimming and J lost 3 bases, with 14 bases between them. The CDR3 coding sequence is TGCAGTGCTTTAACCGGGACCAGCTACGAGCAGTACTTC. It is translated as CSALTGTSYEQYF.

This clonotype showed up many times. The chain recombines TRBV24-1 with TRBJ1-5, with 9 bases lining up with TRBD1. The V gene's germline CDR1 is KGHDR and CDR2 SFDVKD. V lost 4 bases and J lost 2; bases outside the gene matches: 8. The CDR3 runs 17 residues. The CDR3 loop reads CATSDPGTGMGNQPQHF. CDR3 in DNA: TGTGCCACCAGTGACCCCGGGACAGGGATGGGCAATCAGCCCCAGCATTTT.

In its sample, this clonotype was seen a few times. V and J are TRBV3-1 and TRBJ1-5; possible D gene TRBD1, 6 bases. There are 15 residues in the CDR3. Germline V CDR1 and CDR2: LGHDT, YNNKEL (reference sequence). Deletions cut 4 bases from V and 3 bases from J, with 13 bases between. The CDR3 DNA sequence: TGTGCCAGCAGCCCCAGGGGCAGATTCAATCAGCCCCAGCATTTT. It specifies CASSPRGRFNQPQHF.

This clonotype has at least ten counts. The rearrangement joins TRBV20-1 to TRBJ2-1; a possible D gene is TRBD2 (6 bases). Germline assignment: CDR1 DFQATT and CDR2 SNEGSKA (reference sequence). V was cut by 5 bases and J by 0 bases, with 11 bases left in between. This CDR3 comprises 14 residues. The DNA of the CDR3 is TGCAGTGCTCCGGACTATCGCTCCTACAATGAGCAGTTCTTC. Amino acids: CSAPDYRSYNEQFF.

This clonotype was picked up many times. The chain couples TRBV12-3 or TRBV12-4 to TRBJ1-5; 8 nucleotides align to TRBD1. The CDR3 sequence is 14 residues long. V dropped 4 bases and J dropped 6; count of bases not matched to a gene: 5. This chain's CDR3 is CASSWGTGSQPQHF. CDR3 nucleotides: TGTGCCAGCAGTTGGGGGACAGGTAGTCAGCCCCAGCATTTT.

The sample holds a few counts of this clonotype. This chain joins TRBV20-1 and TRBJ1-1; the D is unclear. V was clipped by 1 base and J by 0 bases, with 9 bases between them. Germline CDR1 and CDR2: DFQATT and SNEGSKA (reference sequence). This CDR3 contains 14 residues. The CDR3 protein is CSARVTGMNTEAFF. CDR3 sequence (DNA): TGCAGTGCTAGAGTTACGGGGATGAACACTGAAGCTTTCTTT.